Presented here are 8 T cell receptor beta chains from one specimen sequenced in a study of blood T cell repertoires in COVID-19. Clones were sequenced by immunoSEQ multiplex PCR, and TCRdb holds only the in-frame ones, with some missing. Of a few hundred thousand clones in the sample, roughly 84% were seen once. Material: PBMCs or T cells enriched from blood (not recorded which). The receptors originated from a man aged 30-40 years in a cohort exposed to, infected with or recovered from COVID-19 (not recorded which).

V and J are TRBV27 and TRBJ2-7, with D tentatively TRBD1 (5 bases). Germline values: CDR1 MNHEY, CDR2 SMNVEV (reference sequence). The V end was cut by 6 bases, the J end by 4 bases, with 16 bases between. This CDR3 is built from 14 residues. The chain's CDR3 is CASSVAGILYEQYF. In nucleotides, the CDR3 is TGTGCCAGCAGCGTCGCAGGGATCCTATACGAGCAGTACTTC.

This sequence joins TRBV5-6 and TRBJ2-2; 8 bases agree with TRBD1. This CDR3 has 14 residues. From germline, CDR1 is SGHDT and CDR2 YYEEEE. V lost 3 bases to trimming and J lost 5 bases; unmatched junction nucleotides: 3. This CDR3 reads CASSYGTGTGELFF. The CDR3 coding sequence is TGTGCCAGCAGCTACGGGACAGGAACCGGGGAGCTGTTTTTT.

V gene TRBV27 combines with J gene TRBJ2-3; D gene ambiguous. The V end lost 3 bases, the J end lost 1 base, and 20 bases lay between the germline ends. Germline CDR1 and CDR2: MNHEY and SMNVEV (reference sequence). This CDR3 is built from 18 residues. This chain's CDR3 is CASSLRVWLQARTDTQYF. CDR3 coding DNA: TGTGCCAGCAGTTTGAGAGTGTGGTTGCAGGCACGCACAGATACGCAGTATTTT.

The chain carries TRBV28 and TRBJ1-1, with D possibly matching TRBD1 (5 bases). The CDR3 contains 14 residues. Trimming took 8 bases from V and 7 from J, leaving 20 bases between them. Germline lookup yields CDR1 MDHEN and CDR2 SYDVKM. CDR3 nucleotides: TGTGCCAGCGCCAGGTCGGGGGGGGACGGTGAAGCTTTCTTT. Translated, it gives CASARSGGDGEAFF.

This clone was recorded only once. The CDR3 protein is CASSLGAEYGYTF. CDR3 nucleotide sequence: TGTGCCAGCAGCTTAGGAGCGGAGTATGGCTACACCTTC. The chain links TRBV11-2 to TRBJ1-2; no reliable D call. The CDR3 contains 13 residues. Per the germline V gene, CDR1 is SGHAT and CDR2 is FQNNGV. Trimming took 1 base from V and 5 from J, leaving 8 bases between them.

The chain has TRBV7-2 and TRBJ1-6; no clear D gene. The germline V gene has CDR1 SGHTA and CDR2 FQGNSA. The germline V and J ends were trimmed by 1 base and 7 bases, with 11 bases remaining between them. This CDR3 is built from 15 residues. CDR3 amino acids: CASSLGQALNSPLHF. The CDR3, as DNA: TGTGCCAGCAGCTTAGGTCAGGCTCTAAATTCACCCCTCCACTTT.

The CDR3 is CASSQVLPIGNEQFF. CDR3 nucleotides: TGTGCCAGCAGCCAAGTTCTCCCCATCGGCAATGAGCAGTTCTTC. This chain connects TRBV4-2 to TRBJ2-1; D not certain. Germline-derived CDR1 and CDR2 are LGHNA and YNFKEQ. V lost 1 base and J lost 6, with 13 bases in between. The CDR3 totals 15 residues.

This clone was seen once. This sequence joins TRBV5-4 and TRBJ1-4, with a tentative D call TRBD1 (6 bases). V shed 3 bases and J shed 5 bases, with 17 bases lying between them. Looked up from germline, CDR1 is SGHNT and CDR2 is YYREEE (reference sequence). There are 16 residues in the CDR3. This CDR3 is CASSWGAGEPNEKLFF. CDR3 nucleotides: TGTGCCAGCAGCTGGGGGGCGGGGGAACCAAATGAAAAACTGTTTTTT.